This T cell receptor beta chain was recorded in a study of blood T cell repertoires in COVID-19. Across the study: Acute and convalescent COVID-19 samples came from the United States, Italy and Spain. In each case, the material was cDNA or gDNA derived from T cells, B-cell-depleted T cells, or PBMCs.

The germline V gene has CDR1 LGHDT and CDR2 YNNKEL (reference sequence). The CDR3 totals 17 residues. Deletions cut 0 bases from V and 4 bases from J, with 15 bases between. Recruitment covered about 25 US areas and drew participants whose ages spanned roughly 18 to 100 years. Only in-frame clones appear in the TCRdb table, and some are missing; sequencing was by immunoSEQ multiplex PCR. The data show 200,000 or so clones, about nine tenths seen once. The sequenced sample was PBMCs or T cells enriched from blood (not recorded which). This TCR was recovered from a woman aged 40 to 49 with acute COVID-19. The V gene is TRBV3-1 (or the pseudogene TRBV3-2), the J gene TRBJ1-4, with unresolved D. The CDR3 here is CASSQDSRAPFNEKLFF. CDR3 nucleotide sequence: TGTGCCAGCAGCCAAGATAGCCGAGCCCCCTTTAATGAAAAACTGTTTTTT.